These 32 T cell receptor beta chains were all obtained from the same sample, sequenced in a study of tumor-infiltrating lymphocytes in oesophageal squamous cell carcinoma. Each CDR3 protein is one row after TCRdb ran MiXCR on the PCR reads. The repertoire has nearly 20,000 distinct CDR3 sequences, 35% to 45% of them found once; the top ten carry less than 45%. The sequenced sample consisted of esophageal tumor tissue. All receptors come from a male donor with esophageal squamous cell carcinoma.

This clonotype was observed a handful of times. J is TRBJ2-5 and V is TRBV24-1; D possibly corresponds to TRBD1 (5 bases). The CDR3 has 15 residues. V was clipped by 0 bases and J by 11 bases, with 18 bases between them. From germline, CDR1 is KGHDR and CDR2 SFDVKD. CDR3 nucleotide sequence: TGTGCCACCAGTGATTTGTGGCAGGGCTACAATGAGCAGTACTTC. It specifies CATSDLWQGYNEQYF.

This clonotype was seen repeatedly, ten times or more. A read error may explain this, as a much larger clone is one base away. The V and J genes are TRBV7-9 and TRBJ2-1, with 8 bases matching TRBD1. The end of the DNA fits TRBJ2-7 better, so the J call may be wrong. This CDR3 has 16 amino acids. CDR1 SEHNR and CDR2 FQNEAQ come from the germline V gene (reference sequence). As DNA, the CDR3 is TGTGCCAGCAGCTTAATCGGGCCAGGGGGCTACAATGAGCAGTACTTC. Protein: CASSLIGPGGYNEQYF.

In this sample, this clonotype turned up many times. V is TRBV10-2 and J is TRBJ2-3; D is unresolved. In germline, CDR1 is WSHSY, CDR2 SAAADI. The CDR3 is 14 residues long. The germline V and J ends were trimmed by 4 bases and 0 bases, with 8 bases remaining between them. The DNA for the CDR3 is TGCGCCAGCAGTGTCGGAAGAAGCACAGATACGCAGTATTTT. Translation: CASSVGRSTDTQYF.

The V call is TRBV5-1, the J call TRBJ2-7; 9 bases match TRBD1. CDR1 is SGHRS, CDR2 YFSETQ, per germline. Trimming at V came to 0 bases and at J to 7 bases, leaving 5 bases not matched to a gene. The CDR3 is 14 residues long. The DNA for the CDR3 is TGCGCCAGCAGCTTGGCGACAGGGGGGAATGAGCAGTACTTC. Translated: CASSLATGGNEQYF.

By share, this clonotype counts as medium-sized (0.01 to 0.1%). The chain has TRBV5-4 and TRBJ2-5, with TRBD1 matching 12 bases. V lost 5 bases and J lost 5; bases outside the gene matches: 7. The CDR3 covers 15 residues. CDR1 SGHNT and CDR2 YYREEE come from the germline V gene (reference sequence). The CDR3 nucleotides are TGTGCCAGCAGTCCCGGGACAGGGGGCGTGGAGACCCAGTACTTC. Its translation: CASSPGTGGVETQYF. The whole variable domain, remainder taken from reference TRBV5-4 and TRBJ2-5, is ETGVTQSPTHLIKTRGQQVTLRCSSQSGHNTVSWYQQALGQGPQFIFQYYREEENGRGNFPPRFSGLQFPNYSSELNVNALELDDSALYLCASSPGTGGVETQYFGPGTRLLVL.

This clonotype appeared many times. The CDR3 here is CASTPQGGAIEKLFF. The CDR3 nucleotides read TGTGCCAGCACCCCACAAGGAGGGGCTATTGAAAAACTGTTTTTT. The genes are TRBV6-1 and TRBJ1-4; D is possibly TRBD1 (5 bases). CDR1 MNHNS and CDR2 SASEGT come from the germline V gene. The CDR3 totals 15 residues. Trimming took off 7 bases at V and 7 bases at J, with 19 bases between the two ends.

This clonotype was seen many times. This chain joins TRBV5-5 and TRBJ1-5, with TRBD1 identical over 10 bases. Germline-derived CDR1 and CDR2 are SGHKS and YYEKEE (reference sequence). V trimming: 6 bases; J trimming: 7 bases; junction bases outside the gene matches: 16. There are 17 residues in the CDR3. The CDR3 DNA reads as TGTGCCAGCAACCCTTCCTTAGGGACAGGGGCGGGGCAGCCCCAGCATTTT. Amino acids: CASNPSLGTGAGQPQHF.

In regard to this clonotype: This may stem from a read error, because a much larger clone lies one nucleotide away. The chain is built from TRBV11-2 and TRBJ2-7; 14 bases agree with TRBD2. This CDR3 region has 18 residues. Looked up from germline, CDR1 is SGHAT and CDR2 is FQNNGV. Germline trimming cut 5 bases from V and 7 bases from J; bases unmatched to any gene: 16. The CDR3 loop reads CASSLGTSGSLLGDEQYF. The CDR3 DNA is TGTGCCAGCAGCCTCGGGACTAGCGGGAGTTTGCTAGGCGATGAGCAGTACTTC.

As DNA, the CDR3 is TGTGCCAGCAGCCGGGGGGATCCGGGGGCGTGGGAAAAACTGTTTTTT. Protein sequence: CASSRGDPGAWEKLFF. The genes are TRBV7-8 and TRBJ1-4, with D perhaps matching TRBD1 (6 bases). This CDR3 has 16 amino acids. V was cut by 5 bases and J by 8 bases, with 21 bases left in between. The germline V gene encodes CDR1 SGHVS and CDR2 FQNEAQ. The variable domain in full, completed from reference TRBV7-8 and TRBJ1-4, reads GAGVSQSPRYKVAKRGQDVALRCDPISGHVSLFWYQQALGQGPEFLTYFQNEAQLDKSGLPSDRFFAERPEGSVSTLKIQRTQQEDSAVYLCASSRGDPGAWEKLFFGSGTQLSVL.

This clonotype showed up many times. This chain connects TRBV3-1 to TRBJ1-3; D is unresolved. CDR3 length: 15 residues. CDR1 LGHDT and CDR2 YNNKEL come from the germline V gene (reference sequence). Trimming took 5 bases from V and 8 from J, leaving 19 bases between them. CDR3 sequence (DNA): TGTGCCAGCAGCACGCTTGGCAGTCGGAGGGACACCATATATTTT. Protein: CASSTLGSRRDTIYF.

This clonotype occurred a few times. The chain couples TRBV6-6 to TRBJ2-3; 9 nucleotides line up with TRBD2. CDR1 is MNHNY, CDR2 SVGAGI, per germline (reference sequence). This CDR3 is 15 amino acids long. The trim removed 7 bases at V and 4 bases at J, leaving 9 bases unmatched. The CDR3 reads CASTRSGGHADTQYF. The CDR3 region has the DNA TGTGCCAGCACCAGAAGCGGGGGGCACGCAGATACGCAGTATTTT.

This rearrangement joins TRBV24-1 to TRBJ2-1; no reliable D call. The CDR3 runs to 16 residues. Trimming left V 4 bases short and J 5 bases short, with 17 bases between. CDR1 and CDR2 (germline): KGHDR, SFDVKD. CDR3 in amino acids: CATSEGSARSHNEQFF. The CDR3 bases are TGTGCCACCAGTGAGGGATCTGCCCGATCCCACAATGAGCAGTTCTTC.

This clonotype was seen many times. This chain uses TRBV28 with TRBJ1-6, with TRBD1 matching over 9 bases. Unmatched junction bases numbered 9, after V lost 5 bases and J lost 10 bases. CDR3 length: 15 residues. Germline values: CDR1 MDHEN, CDR2 SYDVKM. CDR3 protein: CASSIRTGVYSPLHF. Here the CDR3 DNA reads TGTGCCAGCAGTATCCGGACAGGGGTATACTCACCCCTCCACTTT.

With regard to this clonotype: Without the conserved terminal phenylalanine or tryptophan, this CDR3 likely stems from a read error. The DNA is omitted, as the CDR3 cannot be located on it reliably, and the CDR3 follows TCRdb's listing. The CDR3 reads CATRKGARDEQFFGP. The rearrangement links TRBV24-1 to TRBJ2-6; the tabulated D call, TRBD1, remains unverified against the DNA. Ends included, the CDR3 has 15 residues. From germline, CDR1 is KGHDR and CDR2 SFDVKD.

This clonotype was seen a handful of times. The chain employs TRBV7-9 and TRBJ2-7; 10 bases are shared with TRBD2. The J call may be mistaken, given a closer DNA end match to TRBJ2-5. The CDR3 extends over 17 amino acids. CDR1 and CDR2 from the germline V gene are SEHNR and FQNEAQ (reference sequence). CDR3 bases: TGTGCCAGCAGCCCCCTAGCGGGAGAGGTCCGGGAAGAGACCCAGTACTTC. Translation: CASSPLAGEVREETQYF.

As for this clonotype: Compared with germline, one end of the junction differs, possibly owing to a read error. V and J are TRBV7-3 and TRBJ2-3, with 9 positions matching TRBD2. Germline CDR1 SGHTA, CDR2 FQGTGA. The length of the CDR3 is 16 residues. The CDR3 nucleotides read TGTGCCAGCAGCTTATCTAGCGGGAAACCCTACAATGAGCAGTTCTTT. Protein product: CASSLSSGKPYNEQFF.

This clonotype was observed at least ten times. This chain links TRBV11-2 with TRBJ2-1, with TRBD2 matching 7 bases. The CDR3 runs to 18 residues. Germline CDR1 SGHAT, CDR2 FQNNGV. Germline trimming cut 2 bases from V and 0 bases from J; bases unmatched to any gene: 10. The CDR3 coding sequence is TGTGCCAGCAGCTTAACGTTAGGGGCTAGCGGCTCCTACAATGAGCAGTTCTTC. Protein sequence: CASSLTLGASGSYNEQFF.

This clonotype was seen many times. The V and J genes are TRBV6-1 and TRBJ1-1; D is ambiguous. Germline loops: CDR1 MNHNS, CDR2 SASEGT. This CDR3 is built from 14 residues. Trimming shortened V by 7 bases and J by 1 base, and 13 bases separated the two germline ends. CDR3 coding DNA: TGTGCCAGCACTATAGACGGAGGGAACACTGAAGCTTTCTTT. Translating gives CASTIDGGNTEAFF.

The sample holds many counts of this clonotype. The rearrangement joins TRBV4-1 to TRBJ1-1, with TRBD1 as a possible D gene (5 bases). The CDR3 totals 17 residues. V dropped 2 bases and J dropped 1 base, with 17 bases sitting between them. Germline CDR1 MGHRA, CDR2 YSYEKL. This CDR3 reads CASSQSWGLGANTEAFF. CDR3 DNA sequence: TGCGCCAGCAGCCAATCATGGGGACTGGGAGCGAACACTGAAGCTTTCTTT.

The chain recombines TRBV6-2 or TRBV6-3 with TRBJ2-3, with 7 bases that match TRBD1. The J call may be incorrect, as the DNA end agrees better with TRBJ2-7. The CDR3 loop spans 14 amino acids. The germline CDR1 and CDR2 sequences are MNHEY and SVGEGT. The CDR3 loop reads CASSRPGQPYEQYF. The CDR3, as DNA: TGTGCCAGCAGCCGTCCGGGACAGCCCTACGAGCAGTACTTC.

This clonotype occurred many times. The V call is TRBV10-3, the J call TRBJ2-1, with 8 nucleotides matching TRBD2. After removal of 10 bases from V and 6 bases from J, the junction contained 14 bases not matched to a gene. Germline CDR1 is ENHRY and CDR2 is SYGVKD. The CDR3 loop spans 15 amino acids. CDR3 protein: CATSSGSGSSNEQFF. As DNA, the CDR3 is TGTGCCACCTCTTCGGGGAGCGGGAGTTCCAATGAGCAGTTCTTC.

Ten or more counts support this clonotype. One junction end disagrees with the germline gene, perhaps due to a read error. The gene calls are TRBV7-7 and TRBJ2-1; D may be TRBD2 (5 bases). This CDR3 comprises 16 residues. The V gene's germline CDR1 is SSHAT and CDR2 FNYEAQ (reference sequence). The CDR3 reads CASSRGLRSSYNEQFF. In DNA, the CDR3 is TGTGCTAGCAGCCGCGGACTCCGGAGCTCCTACAATGAGCAGTTCTTC. Variable domain in full (rest from reference TRBV7-7 and TRBJ2-1): GAGVSQSPRYKVTKRGQDVTLRCDPISSHATLYWYQQALGQGPEFLTYFNYEAQPDKSGLPSDRFSAERPEGSISTLTIQRTEQRDSAMYRCASSRGLRSSYNEQFFGPGTRLTVL.

The J gene is TRBJ2-3, the V gene TRBV7-6, with D possibly TRBD2 on 7 matching bases. CDR1 is SGHVS, CDR2 FNYEAQ, per germline. The CDR3 is 15 residues long. V lost 5 bases and J lost 0, with 12 bases in between. This CDR3 is CASSQGGVSTDTQYF. CDR3 in DNA: TGTGCCAGCAGCCAAGGGGGGGTAAGCACAGATACGCAGTATTTT. Full variable domain (missing parts from reference TRBV7-6 and TRBJ2-3): GAGVSQSPRYKVTKRGQDVALRCDPISGHVSLYWYRQALGQGPEFLTYFNYEAQQDKSGLPNDRFSAERPEGSISTLTIQRTEQRDSAMYRCASSQGGVSTDTQYFGPGTRLTVL.

V usage is TRBV7-2 and J usage is TRBJ2-1, with D tentatively TRBD2 (6 bases). This CDR3 spans 17 amino acids. V gave up 2 bases and J gave up 2 bases, with 16 bases separating them. The germline V gene encodes CDR1 SGHTA and CDR2 FQGNSA. The CDR3 loop is CASSLNFVTRAYNEQFF. CDR3 nucleotides: TGTGCCAGCAGCTTAAATTTTGTGACTAGGGCCTACAATGAGCAGTTCTTC.

The rearrangement joins TRBV10-2 to TRBJ1-2, with 9 bases lining up with TRBD1. Germline V gives CDR1 WSHSY, CDR2 SAAADI. V shed 2 bases, J shed 13 bases, and the junction held 11 bases outside the gene matches. The CDR3 is 14 residues long. CDR3 nucleotide sequence: TGCGCCAGCAGTGAGCCTGACAGGGGGGTAGGTGGCACCTTC. This codes for CASSEPDRGVGGTF.

The V call is TRBV7-2, the J call TRBJ1-1; D perhaps matches TRBD1 (5 bases). The CDR3 is 16 amino acids. The germline V gene encodes CDR1 SGHTA and CDR2 FQGNSA. V was trimmed by 6 bases and J by 14 bases, leaving 31 bases between them. The CDR3 coding sequence is TGTGCCAGCAGGTCACCGGGACTAGCGGGAGACAATGAGCAGTTCTTT. It translates to CASRSPGLAGDNEQFF.

This clonotype occurred many times. This rearrangement joins TRBV11-2 to TRBJ2-5; 14 bases agree with TRBD2. V lost 4 bases, J lost 5 bases, and 6 bases stayed unmatched. Germline values: CDR1 SGHAT, CDR2 FQNNGV. This CDR3 is built from 16 residues. CDR3 sequence reads: CASSYGGLAGVETQYF. Here the CDR3 DNA reads TGTGCCAGCAGCTATGGGGGACTAGCGGGAGTCGAGACCCAGTACTTC.

About this clonotype itself: One base away lies a much larger clone, so this may be a sequencing read error. The rearrangement uses TRBV28 and TRBJ2-1; TRBD2 matches at 10 bases. From germline, CDR1 is MDHEN and CDR2 SYDVKM. V shed 3 bases, J shed 10 bases, and the junction held 15 bases outside the gene matches. The CDR3 length is 17 residues. CDR3 in DNA: TGTGCCAGCAGTTTTAATCCTAGCGGGGGTCTGTCCTACGAGCAGTTCTTC. As protein: CASSFNPSGGLSYEQFF.

This clonotype was observed many times. The CDR3 DNA sequence: TGTGCCAGCAGTTCCCACACCTACGAGCAGTACTTC. This sequence encodes CASSSHTYEQYF. The chain is built from TRBV27 and TRBJ2-7; D unresolved. The CDR3 loop spans 12 amino acids. The germline gives CDR1 MNHEY, CDR2 SMNVEV (reference sequence). V lost 4 bases, J lost 2 bases, and 6 bases lay in between.

This clonotype appeared many times. The rearrangement uses TRBV28 and TRBJ2-3; no definite D call. Germline V gene sequence: CDR1 MDHEN, CDR2 SYDVKM. V lost 4 bases to trimming and J lost 1 base, with 9 bases between them. CDR3 length: 14 residues. CDR3 in amino acids: CASSSNSRTDTQYF. As DNA, the CDR3 is TGTGCCAGCAGTTCCAACTCACGCACAGATACGCAGTATTTT. Drawing the rest from reference TRBV28 and TRBJ2-3, the complete variable domain is DVKVTQSSRYLVKRTGEKVFLECVQDMDHENMFWYRQDPGLGLRLIYFSYDVKMKEKGDIPEGYSVSREKKERFSLILESASTNQTSMYLCASSSNSRTDTQYFGPGTRLTVL.

This rearrangement joins TRBV7-6 to TRBJ1-6; D gene unclear. The DNA matches TRBJ1-1 better at its end, which makes the J call doubtful. This CDR3 region has 13 residues. The V gene's germline CDR1 is SGHVS and CDR2 FNYEAQ. CDR3 nucleotide sequence: TGTGCCAGCAGCCCTGAAGTTGGGACTGAAGCTTTCTTT. The encoded protein is CASSPEVGTEAFF.

The V call is TRBV10-2, the J call TRBJ2-7, with D perhaps matching TRBD1 or TRBD2 (5 bases each). The J call may be mistaken, given a closer DNA end match to TRBJ2-5. This CDR3 is 14 amino acids long. Looked up from germline, CDR1 is WSHSY and CDR2 is SAAADI. The CDR3 reads CASSEIGGVETQYF. The CDR3 bases are TGCGCCAGCAGTGAGATTGGGGGAGTGGAGACCCAGTACTTC.